These T cell receptor beta chains were read from a single sample in a study of TIL therapy for anti-PD-1-resistant metastatic lung cancer. Clones were sequenced by immunoSEQ multiplex PCR, and TCRdb holds only the in-frame ones, with some missing. The table includes about 50,000 clones, around three quarters detected once. Material: blood, obtained at baseline. Receptors originate from a woman between 30 and 85 years old with non-small cell lung cancer. CDR3s include the opening cysteine and the closing phenylalanine or tryptophan. D genes are given only for firm matches. Only some rows state a clone size, as once, few, many or a class for expanded clones.

size	V	J	D	CDR3	DNA
.	TRBV30	TRBJ1-2	.	CAWSVRGYGYTF	TGTGCCTGGAGTGTAAGAGGGTATGGCTACACCTTC
.	TRBV5-4	TRBJ2-1	.	CASSPPGRGANEQFF	TGTGCCAGCAGCCCACCGGGACGAGGGGCCAATGAGCAGTTCTTC
few	TRBV19	TRBJ2-2	.	CASSPRGGVNTGELFF	TGTGCCAGTAGTCCGCGGGGAGGCGTGAACACCGGGGAGCTGTTTTTT
few	TRBV2	TRBJ1-1	.	CASDTSMNTEAFF	TGTGCCAGCGACACATCCATGAACACTGAAGCTTTCTTT
.	TRBV6-1	TRBJ1-4	TRBD1	CATGDRENEKLFF	TGTGCCACCGGGGACAGGGAGAATGAAAAACTGTTTTTT
.	TRBV5-4	TRBJ1-3	TRBD1	CASSIGQGPGGNTIYF	TGTGCCAGCAGCATAGGACAGGGCCCGGGCGGAAACACCATATATTTT
.	TRBV6-1	TRBJ2-1	TRBD2	CASSPPAGFYNEQFF	TGTGCCAGCAGCCCCCCAGCGGGGTTTTACAATGAGCAGTTCTTC
.	TRBV7-8	TRBJ2-1	TRBD2	CASSLGSAGGPYNEQFF	TGTGCCAGCAGCTTGGGCTCAGCGGGAGGTCCCTACAATGAGCAGTTCTTC
.	TRBV30	TRBJ1-4	.	CAWSFAGPRKEKLFF	TGTGCCTGGAGTTTCGCCGGGCCCCGAAAGGAAAAACTGTTTTTT
.	TRBV9	TRBJ1-1	.	CASSVSFQGNTEAFF	TGTGCCAGCAGCGTATCTTTCCAAGGGAACACTGAAGCTTTCTTT
.	TRBV5-6	TRBJ2-5	.	CASSFTPATQYF	TGTGCCAGCAGCTTTACCCCGGCGACCCAGTACTTC
once	TRBV6-4	TRBJ1-6	TRBD1	CASRDSYNNSPLHF	TGTGCCAGCCGGGACAGCTATAATAATTCACCCCTCCACTTT
.	TRBV15	TRBJ1-1	.	CAIGPSVTEAFF	TGTGCCATCGGACCTTCGGTCACTGAAGCTTTCTTT
once	TRBV11-2	TRBJ2-2	.	CASSLEGRATGELFF	TGTGCCAGCAGCTTAGAGGGCAGGGCCACCGGGGAGCTGTTTTTT
.	TRBV28	TRBJ1-3	TRBD1	CASIAGQATGNTIYF	TGTGCCAGCATCGCCGGACAGGCGACTGGAAACACCATATATTTT
.	TRBV10-2	TRBJ2-2	.	CASRETATGELFF	TGCGCCAGCAGAGAAACCGCCACCGGGGAGCTGTTTTTT
.	TRBV11-3	TRBJ2-1	.	CASSSQGSYNEQFF	TGTGCCAGCAGCTCGCAGGGATCCTACAATGAGCAGTTCTTC
.	TRBV6-1	TRBJ2-3	TRBD2	CASGYSGRGDTQYF	TGTGCCAGCGGCTACTCCGGGAGGGGGGATACGCAGTATTTT
few	TRBV6-5	TRBJ2-7	.	CASREGYEQYF	TGTGCCAGCAGAGAGGGGTACGAGCAGTACTTC
.	TRBV11-2	TRBJ1-1	TRBD1	CASSLGAGGRNTEAFF	TGTGCCAGCAGCTTAGGGGCAGGGGGAAGGAACACTGAAGCTTTCTTT
once	TRBV18	TRBJ1-1	.	CASSPRDTEAFF	TGTGCCAGCTCACCAAGGGACACTGAAGCTTTCTTT
.	TRBV5-4	TRBJ2-6	.	CASSLSPFSGANVLTF	TGTGCCAGCAGCTTGAGTCCTTTCTCTGGGGCCAACGTCCTGACTTTC
.	TRBV5-5	TRBJ2-3	TRBD1	CASSLTGTGSTDTQYF	TGTGCCAGCAGCTTAACCGGGACAGGTAGCACAGATACGCAGTATTTT
.	TRBV5-8	TRBJ1-1	TRBD1	CASSGLGTGGAMLYTEAFF	TGTGCCAGCAGCGGGCTCGGAACAGGGGGCGCGATGCTCTACACTGAAGCTTTCTTT